The 25 T cell receptor beta chains presented below share a single source sample, sequenced in a study of CD8 T cells in ankylosing spondylitis. Notes on the study in general: Within ankylosing spondylitis blood, a TCR beta motif made up of roughly eight highly homologous variants appeared to be characteristic.

TCRdb fed the 5' RACE reads into MiXCR, producing one record per CDR3 protein. Here the sample spans about 500,000 distinct CDR3 sequences, roughly 13% being singletons. Which antigens these TCRs recognize remains unknown. The sample was blood, either unsorted or a sorted T cell fraction (not recorded which). The receptors derive from a male donor with ankylosing spondylitis.

The chain has TRBV9 and TRBJ2-5; D is possibly TRBD2 (5 bases). V was cut by 0 bases and J by 6 bases, with 12 bases left in between. The CDR3 consists of 14 residues. Germline V gene lookup returns CDR1 SGDLS and CDR2 YYNGEE. This CDR3 is CASSVDRGRKTQYF. The CDR3 nucleotides are TGTGCCAGCAGCGTAGATCGGGGTCGGAAGACCCAGTACTTC.

This clonotype was detected only a few times. The rearrangement uses TRBV7-9 and TRBJ1-1; no clear D. Germline-derived CDR1 and CDR2 are SEHNR and FQNEAQ (reference sequence). The CDR3 runs to 12 residues. V was trimmed by 4 bases and J by 9 bases, leaving 12 bases between them. The CDR3 DNA sequence: TGTGCCAGCAGCTCTACATCGGGTAAAGCTTTCTTT. It translates to CASSSTSGKAFF.

The chain has TRBV6-5 and TRBJ2-1; D call uncertain. Deletions cut 0 bases from V and 5 bases from J, with 20 bases between. The CDR3 runs to 18 residues. CDR1 is MNHEY, CDR2 SVGAGI, per germline. The CDR3: CASSYSPSTEGWDNEQFF. In nucleotides, the CDR3 is TGTGCCAGCAGTTACTCGCCCAGTACTGAAGGGTGGGACAATGAGCAGTTCTTC.

Many counts were recorded for this clonotype. The chain uses TRBV2 and TRBJ1-5; unclear D gene. The CDR3 loop spans 13 amino acids. Germline CDR1 SNHLY, CDR2 FYNNEI. The V end lost 4 bases, the J end lost 6 bases, and 10 bases lay between the germline ends. The CDR3, as DNA: TGTGCCAGCAGTGTAAACACCCTTCAGCCCCAGCATTTT. Encoded protein: CASSVNTLQPQHF.

This sequence joins TRBV20-1 and TRBJ1-5; no clear D. Germline loops: CDR1 DFQATT, CDR2 SNEGSKA (reference sequence). The CDR3 has 16 residues. Trimming took 0 bases from V and 4 from J, leaving 16 bases between them. DNA for the CDR3: TGCAGTGCTAGAGACCCCCTGGCCTGGAGAAATCAGCCCCAGCATTTT. This sequence encodes CSARDPLAWRNQPQHF.

The chain links TRBV11-2 to TRBJ2-1; D might be TRBD1 (6 bases). The germline V gene encodes CDR1 SGHAT and CDR2 FQNNGV. Trimming removed 6 bases from V and 4 bases from J, with 16 bases in between. The CDR3 sequence is 15 residues long. Here the CDR3 reads CASSRETGFYNEQFF. CDR3 DNA sequence: TGTGCCAGCAGTCGTGAGACAGGTTTTTACAATGAGCAGTTCTTC.

This chain uses TRBV7-2 with TRBJ2-3; the D gene is possibly TRBD2 (5 bases). CDR3 length: 15 amino acids. Trimming removed 5 bases at V and 4 bases at J, with 16 bases between. CDR1 SGHTA and CDR2 FQGNSA come from the germline V gene. The CDR3 DNA sequence: TGTGCCAGCAGCCCCGATTCAGGAGCGGCAGATACGCAGTATTTT. This encodes CASSPDSGAADTQYF.

The sample holds a few counts of this clonotype. The genes are TRBV5-1 and TRBJ2-1; D possibly corresponds to TRBD2 (5 bases). Trimming cost V 0 bases and J 0 bases, with 10 bases left between them. CDR3 length: 16 residues. Germline V gene data show CDR1 as SGHRS and CDR2 as YFSETQ. CDR3 bases: TGCGCCAGCAGCTTGGCAGCGGCCAGCTCCTACAATGAGCAGTTCTTC. Encoded protein: CASSLAAASSYNEQFF.

This clonotype has at least ten counts. The V and J genes are TRBV7-9 and TRBJ1-2; 9 bases map to TRBD1. Germline values: CDR1 SEHNR, CDR2 FQNEAQ (reference sequence). V lost 5 bases and J lost 3; bases outside the gene matches: 10. CDR3 size: 16 residues. CDR3 in DNA: TGTGCCAGCAGCGGAGGACAGGGGCCAAGTTACTATGGCTACACCTTC. Its protein is CASSGGQGPSYYGYTF. Full variable domain (remainder filled in from reference TRBV7-9 and TRBJ1-2): DTGVSQNPRHKITKRGQNVTFRCDPISEHNRLYWYRQTLGQGPEFLTYFQNEAQLEKSRLLSDRFSAERPKGSFSTLEIQRTEQGDSAMYLCASSGGQGPSYYGYTFGSGTRLTVV.

This clonotype has just a few counts. The CDR3 sequence is CASSLSGGPEETQYF. CDR3 bases: TGTGCCAGCAGTTTGTCGGGAGGGCCCGAAGAGACCCAGTACTTC. The V and J genes are TRBV27 and TRBJ2-5; 8 bases match TRBD2. This CDR3 region has 15 residues. Per the germline V gene, CDR1 is MNHEY and CDR2 is SMNVEV (reference sequence). V trimming: 3 bases; J trimming: 3 bases; junction bases outside the gene matches: 6.

Only a few counts were recorded for this clonotype. The V call is TRBV20-1, the J call TRBJ2-7; possible D gene TRBD2, 6 bases. V was clipped by 2 bases and J by 3 bases, with 17 bases between them. Germline CDR1 is DFQATT and CDR2 is SNEGSKA (reference sequence). This CDR3 has 15 residues. CDR3 sequence reads: CSARPPLGGNYEQYF. The CDR3 DNA follows: TGCAGTGCTAGACCCCCCCTGGGGGGAAACTACGAGCAGTACTTC.

This clonotype came up a few times. The chain combines TRBV7-2 with TRBJ1-3, with 10 positions matching TRBD1. In germline, CDR1 is SGHTA, CDR2 FQGNSA. CDR3 length: 16 amino acids. V trimming: 1 base; J trimming: 0 bases; junction bases outside the gene matches: 0. CDR3 coding DNA: TGTGCCAGCAGCTTAGGGACAGGGGGCTCTGGAAACACCATATATTTT. This translates into CASSLGTGGSGNTIYF.

The table lists this clonotype with a few counts. The rearrangement links TRBV20-1 to TRBJ2-3; the match to TRBD2 covers 7 bases. Germline CDR1 and CDR2: DFQATT and SNEGSKA (reference sequence). The trim removed 5 bases at V and 4 bases at J, leaving 12 bases unmatched. The CDR3 runs 15 residues. For the CDR3, the DNA is TGCAGTGCTCCCGCGGGCGGGAGTAGTTCAGATACGCAGTATTTT. Its protein product is CSAPAGGSSSDTQYF.

The table lists this clonotype with many counts. The J gene is TRBJ2-6, the V gene TRBV10-3; D not certain. V was shortened by 0 bases and J by 1 base, with 1 base between the two germline ends. The CDR3 is 14 amino acids. Germline V gene sequence: CDR1 ENHRY, CDR2 SYGVKD. The CDR3: CAISESSGANVLTF. As DNA, the CDR3 is TGTGCCATCAGTGAGTCGTCTGGGGCCAACGTCCTGACTTTC.

This clonotype came up a few times. The chain links TRBV20-1 to TRBJ2-2, with a tentative D call TRBD2 (6 bases). Trimming took 3 bases from V and 3 from J, leaving 8 bases between them. The CDR3 runs to 13 residues. CDR1 and CDR2 from the germline V gene are DFQATT and SNEGSKA (reference sequence). CDR3 amino acids: CSASGRYTGELFF. The CDR3 DNA sequence: TGCAGTGCTAGCGGGAGATACACCGGGGAGCTGTTTTTT.

This clonotype appeared a few times. The chain couples TRBV3-1 to TRBJ1-5; 7 bases map to TRBD1. Germline values: CDR1 LGHDT, CDR2 YNNKEL (reference sequence). The trim removed 5 bases at V and 6 bases at J, leaving 10 bases unmatched. This CDR3 is 15 amino acids long. The CDR3 protein is CASSALMGQPQPQHF. In DNA, the CDR3 is TGTGCCAGCAGCGCCCTTATGGGACAGCCTCAGCCCCAGCATTTT.

Note on this clonotype: At one boundary the junction diverges from the germline segment, which might be a read error. The chain carries TRBV12-3 or TRBV12-4 and TRBJ2-1, with D unclear. The CDR3 sequence is 12 residues long. The CDR3 DNA follows: TGTGCCAGAAGTTTAGCCTACAATGAGCAGTTCTTC. Its translation is CARSLAYNEQFF.

The genes are TRBV15 and TRBJ1-1; D gene uncertain. Germline V gene lookup returns CDR1 LNHNV and CDR2 YYDKDF (reference sequence). The CDR3 length is 12 residues. Trimming removed 3 bases from V and 5 bases from J, with 7 bases in between. DNA of the CDR3: TGTGCCACCAGCAGGACTGATACTGAAGCTTTCTTT. Residues: CATSRTDTEAFF. Complete variable domain (other parts from reference TRBV15 and TRBJ1-1): DAMVIQNPRYQVTQFGKPVTLSCSQTLNHNVMYWYQQKSSQAPKLLFHYYDKDFNNEADTPDNFQSRRPNTSFCFLDIRSPGLGDTAMYLCATSRTDTEAFFGQGTRLTVV.

This clonotype was recorded at least ten times. The chain is built from TRBV14 and TRBJ2-7, with D possibly matching TRBD1 (5 bases). The CDR3 runs 16 residues. Trimming removed 5 bases from V and 2 bases from J, with 19 bases in between. The germline gives CDR1 SGHDN, CDR2 FVKESK. CDR3 DNA sequence: TGTGCCAGCAGCTCCGCCATGTGGGGCCCCCCCTACGAGCAGTACTTC. This translates into CASSSAMWGPPYEQYF.

This clonotype was counted only a few times. The chain employs TRBV20-1 and TRBJ2-3; 7 bases map to TRBD1. The length of the CDR3 is 16 residues. Trimming took 6 bases from V and 3 from J; bases not matched to a gene: 15. The V gene's germline CDR1 is DFQATT and CDR2 SNEGSKA (reference sequence). CDR3 coding DNA: TGCAGTGCCCTCGGGACAGCAAGGAAGAATACAGATACGCAGTATTTT. Its translation: CSALGTARKNTDTQYF.

The chain couples TRBV4-2 to TRBJ1-2; D is undetermined. The CDR3 totals 12 residues. Per the germline V gene, CDR1 is LGHNA and CDR2 is YNFKEQ. Trimming took off 4 bases at V and 8 bases at J, with 11 bases between the two ends. The CDR3 region is CASSPGSLGYTF. In DNA form, the CDR3 reads TGTGCCAGCAGCCCCGGGAGCTTGGGCTACACCTTC.

This clonotype was recorded a few times. The V and J genes are TRBV20-1 and TRBJ2-7; tentative D call: TRBD1 (6 bases). CDR3 length: 13 amino acids. Germline assignment: CDR1 DFQATT and CDR2 SNEGSKA (reference sequence). The V gene lost 3 bases and the J gene lost 1 base, with 10 bases spanning the gap. The CDR3 loop is CSARGHGSYEQYV. The CDR3 DNA sequence: TGCAGTGCTAGGGGACATGGTTCCTACGAGCAGTACGTC.

There are many counts of this clonotype. The chain employs TRBV5-1 and TRBJ2-7, with 12 bases matching TRBD2. This CDR3 is 15 amino acids long. V lost 3 bases and J lost 3; bases outside the gene matches: 4. Germline assignment: CDR1 SGHRS and CDR2 YFSETQ. CDR3 loop: CASSSGLAGVYEQYV. For the CDR3, the DNA is TGCGCCAGCAGCTCGGGACTAGCGGGCGTCTACGAGCAGTACGTC.

The chain employs TRBV24-1 and TRBJ2-1, with 9 bases identical to TRBD2. V gave up 0 bases and J gave up 10 bases; unmatched junction bases: 0. This CDR3 is 13 amino acids long. Germline CDR1 KGHDR, CDR2 SFDVKD. As DNA, the CDR3 is TGTGCCACCAGTGATTTGCTAGCGGGGGAGCAGTTCTTC. Translated: CATSDLLAGEQFF.

The chain joins TRBV7-8 to TRBJ2-1; D gene ambiguous. Trimming took off 6 bases at V and 1 base at J, with 7 bases between the two ends. This CDR3 region has 13 residues. Germline V CDR1 and CDR2: SGHVS, FQNEAQ. CDR3 region: CASRTISYNEQFF. The CDR3 nucleotides read TGTGCCAGCAGAACTATATCCTACAATGAGCAGTTCTTC.